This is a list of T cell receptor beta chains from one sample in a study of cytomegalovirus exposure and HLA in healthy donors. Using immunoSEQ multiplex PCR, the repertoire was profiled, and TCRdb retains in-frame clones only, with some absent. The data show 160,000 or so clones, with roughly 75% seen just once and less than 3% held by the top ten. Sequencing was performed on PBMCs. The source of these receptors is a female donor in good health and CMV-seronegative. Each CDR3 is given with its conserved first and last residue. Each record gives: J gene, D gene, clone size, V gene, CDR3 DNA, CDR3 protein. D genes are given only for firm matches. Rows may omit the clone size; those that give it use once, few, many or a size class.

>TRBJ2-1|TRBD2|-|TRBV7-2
TGTGCCAGCAGCTTATCGGTCGGGGCTAGCGGGATGAATGAGCAGTTCTTC
CASSLSVGASGMNEQFF
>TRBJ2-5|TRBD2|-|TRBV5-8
TGTGCCAGCAGGTTGGAGCGGGAGGGCCGCGAGACCCAGTACTTC
CASRLEREGRETQYF
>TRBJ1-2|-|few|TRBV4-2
TGTGCCAGCAGCCGAGGCCTCGGTGGCTATGGCTACACCTTC
CASSRGLGGYGYTF
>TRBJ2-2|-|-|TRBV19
TGTGCCAGTAGTACCACCCAGGGTTCCGCCGGGGAGCTGTTTTTT
CASSTTQGSAGELFF
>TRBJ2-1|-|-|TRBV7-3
TGTGCCAGCAGCTCGGGTCCTAATGAGCAGTTCTTC
CASSSGPNEQFF
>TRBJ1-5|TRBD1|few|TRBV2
TGTGCCAGCAGTGCGGGACAGGGAATGAGGAATCAGCCCCAGCATTTT
CASSAGQGMRNQPQHF
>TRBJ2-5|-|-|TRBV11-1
TGTGCCAGCAGCTTAGATGCGGCCCAAGAGACCCAGTACTTC
CASSLDAAQETQYF
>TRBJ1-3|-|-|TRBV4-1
TGCGCCAGCAGTACTTACGCGGGAGGAAACACCATATATTTT
CASSTYAGGNTIYF
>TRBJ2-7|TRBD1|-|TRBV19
TGTGCCAGTAGTTACTTCGGACAGGGGTTCTACGAGCAGTACTTC
CASSYFGQGFYEQYF
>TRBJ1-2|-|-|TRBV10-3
TGTGCCATCAGTGAGTTTGCAGGGGAAGGCTATGGCTACACCTTC
CAISEFAGEGYGYTF
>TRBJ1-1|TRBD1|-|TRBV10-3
TGTGCCATCAGGGGGACAGCTATGAACACTGAAGCTTTCTTT
CAIRGTAMNTEAFF
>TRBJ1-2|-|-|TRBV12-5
TGTGCTAGTGGTCACTTTTCCTCATTCCCCTATGGCTACACCTTC
CASGHFSSFPYGYTF
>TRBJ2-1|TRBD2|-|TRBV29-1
TGCAGCGTTAGCGGGAAAAACTACAATGAGCAGTTCTTC
CSVSGKNYNEQFF
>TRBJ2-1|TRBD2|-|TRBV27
TGTGCCAGCAGCACGACTAGCGGGAGCTCCTACAATGAGCAGTTCTTC
CASSTTSGSSYNEQFF
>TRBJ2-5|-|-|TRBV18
TGTGCCAGCTCACCAGGGCGAGCCCAAGAGACCCAGTACTTC
CASSPGRAQETQYF
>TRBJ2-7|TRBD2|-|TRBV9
TGTGCCAGCAGCCCCCAGCTAGCGGGAGTGAACGAGCAGTACTTC
CASSPQLAGVNEQYF
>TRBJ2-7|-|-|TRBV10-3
TGTGCCATCAGTGAGTCCACTGGGGGGACCTACGAGCAGTACTTC
CAISESTGGTYEQYF
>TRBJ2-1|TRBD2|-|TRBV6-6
TGTGCCAGCAGACTACTAGCGGGGGCCAATGAGCAGTTCTTC
CASRLLAGANEQFF
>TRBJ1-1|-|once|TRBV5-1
TGCGCCAGCAGCTTGGTCGAGGTGAACACTGAAGCTTTCTTT
CASSLVEVNTEAFF
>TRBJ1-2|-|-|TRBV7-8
TGTGCCAGCAACGACAAAGCTAACTATGGCTACACCTTC
CASNDKANYGYTF
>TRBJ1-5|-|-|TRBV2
TGTGCCCAAGGAGGGGGGGATCAGCCCCAGCATTTT
CAQGGGDQPQHF
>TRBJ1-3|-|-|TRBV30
TGTGCCTGGAGAACAGGGAACTCTGGAAACACCATATATTTT
CAWRTGNSGNTIYF
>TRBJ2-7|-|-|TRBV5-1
TGCGCCAGCAGCTTGACACCTCCCTCCTACGAGCAGTACTTC
CASSLTPPSYEQYF
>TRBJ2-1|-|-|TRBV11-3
TGTGCCAGCAGCTTAGGACGGAGCTCCTACAATGAGCAGTTCTTC
CASSLGRSSYNEQFF
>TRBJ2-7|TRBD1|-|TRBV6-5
TGTGCCAGCAGCTGGGGACAGGGGGCCCGGGGCGAGCAGTACTTC
CASSWGQGARGEQYF
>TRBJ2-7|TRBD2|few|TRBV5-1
TGCGCCAGCACTGATACTAGCGGGAGTCTCTACGAGCAGTACTTC
CASTDTSGSLYEQYF
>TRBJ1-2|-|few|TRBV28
TGTGCCAGCAGTCCCGGTAACAGGGAGAACTATGGCTACACCTTC
CASSPGNRENYGYTF
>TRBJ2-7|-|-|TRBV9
TGTGCCAGCAGCGCGACCCAGGGTCAGCAGTACTTC
CASSATQGQQYF
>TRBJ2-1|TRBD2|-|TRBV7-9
TGTGCCAGCAGCCCCGGGAGGGCCACCGGGAATGAGCAGTTCTTC
CASSPGRATGNEQFF
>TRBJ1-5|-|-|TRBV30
TGTGCCTGGAGTGACAGTAGCAATCAGCCCCAGCATTTT
CAWSDSSNQPQHF
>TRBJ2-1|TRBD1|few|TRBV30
TGTGCCTTTTCGAAAGGGACAGGGGTCTATGAGCAGTTCTTC
CAFSKGTGVYEQFF
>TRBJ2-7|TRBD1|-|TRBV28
TGTGCCAGCAGGGTTCGGACAGGCGGCTACGAGCAGTACTTC
CASRVRTGGYEQYF
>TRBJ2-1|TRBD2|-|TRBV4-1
TGCGCCAGCAGCCAGCGACCCCTAGCGGGAGAACGGAATGAGCAGTTCTTC
CASSQRPLAGERNEQFF
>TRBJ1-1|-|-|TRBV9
TGTGCCAGCGGTGAAACAGGGAGTCGGGACACTGAAGCTTTCTTT
CASGETGSRDTEAFF
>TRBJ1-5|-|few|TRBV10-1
TGCGCCAGAGGTGGGGGGGTCTATAGCAATCAGCCCCAGCATTTT
CARGGGVYSNQPQHF
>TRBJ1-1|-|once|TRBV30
TGTGCCTGGAGTTGGGTGGGGCAGGAAGCTTTCTTT
CAWSWVGQEAFF
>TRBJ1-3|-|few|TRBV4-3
TGCGCCAGCAGCCAGATGGCCAGGGGCTCTGGAAACACCATATATTTT
CASSQMARGSGNTIYF
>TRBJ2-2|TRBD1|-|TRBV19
TGTGCCAGTAGTAAGGCCATCCCGGGACAGGGTAGAGGTGGCGGGGAGCTGTTTTTT
CASSKAIPGQGRGGGELFF
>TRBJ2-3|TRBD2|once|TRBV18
TGTGCCAGCTCACCGCGGACTAGCGGGGGCCTGCACTCCCGGCAGTATTTT
CASSPRTSGGLHSRQYF
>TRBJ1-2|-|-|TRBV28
TGTGCCAGCAGTTCTCCAGGGGTCTCCAACTATGGCTACACCTTC
CASSSPGVSNYGYTF
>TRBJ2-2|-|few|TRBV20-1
TGCAGTGCTGGGCAGTGGGAGCTGTTTTTT
CSAGQWELFF
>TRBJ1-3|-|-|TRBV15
TGTGCCAGCGGGCACCCCGGAAACACCATATATTTT
CASGHPGNTIYF
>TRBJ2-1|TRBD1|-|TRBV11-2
TGCGCCAGCAGCTTAAGATTGCCCGGGACAGAGTACAATGAGCAGTTCTTC
CASSLRLPGTEYNEQFF
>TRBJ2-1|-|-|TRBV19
TGTGCCAGTAGTATGTCCCTTAACGGCAATGAGCAGTTCTTC
CASSMSLNGNEQFF
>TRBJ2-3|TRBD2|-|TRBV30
TGTGCCTGGAGTCGGCGGGGGGGGCACACAGATACGCAGTATTTT
CAWSRRGGHTDTQYF
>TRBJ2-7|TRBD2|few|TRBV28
TGTGCCAGCAGTCCATTAGCGGGACCCGCCGAGCAGTACTTC
CASSPLAGPAEQYF
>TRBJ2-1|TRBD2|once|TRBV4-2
TGTGCCAGCGGGGGACTAGCGGGGGGGACCTACAATGAGCAGTTCTTC
CASGGLAGGTYNEQFF
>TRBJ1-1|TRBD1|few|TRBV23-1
TGCGCCAGCAGACTCGGACAGGGAGGGACTGAAGCTTTCTTT
CASRLGQGGTEAFF
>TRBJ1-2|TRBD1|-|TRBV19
TGTGCCACCAAAACAGGGGCCATTAACTATGGCTACACCTTC
CATKTGAINYGYTF
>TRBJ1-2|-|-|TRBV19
TGTGCCAGTAGTCCCTCGACAGGAAGCTACACCTTC
CASSPSTGSYTF
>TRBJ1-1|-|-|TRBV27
TGTGCCAGCAGTTGGAACAGGTACACTGAAGCTTTCTTT
CASSWNRYTEAFF
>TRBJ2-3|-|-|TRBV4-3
TGCGCCAGCAGCCAAGACGAGGAAGGAGGGATCCTAACAGATACGCAGTATTTT
CASSQDEEGGILTDTQYF
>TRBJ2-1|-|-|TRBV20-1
TGCAGTGCTTGGAGGAATGAGCAGTTCTTC
CSAWRNEQFF
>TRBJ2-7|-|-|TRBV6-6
TGTGCCAGCAGTTACTCTGCAGGGGCCTACGAGCAGTACTTC
CASSYSAGAYEQYF
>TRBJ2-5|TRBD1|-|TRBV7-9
TGTGCCAGCAGCCAAATTGCGGGACAGGGAGGGGAGACCCAGTACTTC
CASSQIAGQGGETQYF
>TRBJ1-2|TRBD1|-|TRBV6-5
TGTGCCAGCAGTTACTCAAACAGGGGGCGGAGGGGCTACACCTTC
CASSYSNRGRRGYTF
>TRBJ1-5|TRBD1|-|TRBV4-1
TGCGCCAGCAGCCAAGAAGGGACAGGGATTCAGCCCCAGCATTTT
CASSQEGTGIQPQHF
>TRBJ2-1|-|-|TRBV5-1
TGCGCCAGCAGCTGGACATCGCGCTCCAATGAGCAGTTCTTC
CASSWTSRSNEQFF
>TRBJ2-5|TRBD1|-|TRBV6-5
TGTGCCAGCAGTTACTCAGGCAGGGGGGAGACCCAGTACTTC
CASSYSGRGETQYF